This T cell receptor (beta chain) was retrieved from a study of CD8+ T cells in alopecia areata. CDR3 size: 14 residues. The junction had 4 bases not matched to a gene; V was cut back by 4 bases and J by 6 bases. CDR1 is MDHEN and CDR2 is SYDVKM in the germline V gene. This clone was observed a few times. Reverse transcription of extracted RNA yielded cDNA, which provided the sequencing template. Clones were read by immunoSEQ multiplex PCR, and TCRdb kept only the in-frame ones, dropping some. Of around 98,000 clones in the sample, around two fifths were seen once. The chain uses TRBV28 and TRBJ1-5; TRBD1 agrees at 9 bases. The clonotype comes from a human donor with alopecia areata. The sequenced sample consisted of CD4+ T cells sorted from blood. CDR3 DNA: TGTGCCAGCAGTTCGCCGGGACAGGGTCAGCCCCAGCATTTT. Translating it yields CASSSPGQGQPQHF.